This T cell receptor beta chain was retrieved from a study of T cell responses to AZD1222 COVID-19 vaccine. Comment on this clone: The target antigen is unknown.

Profiled with immunoSEQ multiplex PCR; TCRdb holds only in-frame clones, not every one. The sample includes over 150,000 clones, approximately 92% of them seen just once. The study, taken as a whole, reports: Nearly half of unique spike-specific TCRs reportedly avoided B.1.351 and B.1.1.7 mutated regions.

The material was peripheral blood, obtained 28 days after the second dose of the MenACWY control vaccine. The TCR comes from an adult who received the MenACWY meningococcal vaccine as a control.

The CDR3 sequence: CASSPTGGGATNEKLFF. Here the CDR3 DNA reads TGTGCCAGCAGTCCAACAGGGGGAGGTGCAACTAATGAAAAACTGTTTTTT. V and J are TRBV5-4 and TRBJ1-4; 8 bases are a match to TRBD1. The CDR3 has 17 residues. Germline V gene sequence: CDR1 SGHNT, CDR2 YYREEE (reference sequence). V trimming: 5 bases; J trimming: 0 bases; junction bases outside the gene matches: 9.